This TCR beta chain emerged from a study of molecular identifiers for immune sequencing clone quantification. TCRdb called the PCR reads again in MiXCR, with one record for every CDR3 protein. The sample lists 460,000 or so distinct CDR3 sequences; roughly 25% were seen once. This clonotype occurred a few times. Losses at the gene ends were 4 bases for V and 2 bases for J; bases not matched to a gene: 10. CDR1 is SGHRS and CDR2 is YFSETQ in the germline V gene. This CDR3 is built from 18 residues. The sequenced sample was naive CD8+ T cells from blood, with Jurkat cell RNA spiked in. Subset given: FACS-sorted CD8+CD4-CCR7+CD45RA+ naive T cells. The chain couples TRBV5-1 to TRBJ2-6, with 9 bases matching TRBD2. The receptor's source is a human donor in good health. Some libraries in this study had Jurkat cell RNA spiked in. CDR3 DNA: TGCGCCAGCAGCCCGCTTTTGCGGGAGGGCCCTGGGGCCAACGTCCTGACTTTC. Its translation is CASSPLLREGPGANVLTF. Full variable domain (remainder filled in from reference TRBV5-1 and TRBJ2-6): KAGVTQTPRYLIKTRGQQVTLSCSPISGHRSVSWYQQTPGQGLQFLFEYFSETQRNKGNFPGRFSGRQFSNSRSEMNVSTLELGDSALYLCASSPLLREGPGANVLTFGAGSRLTVL.